A selection of T cell receptor beta chains follows, all from one sample in a study of blood T cell repertoires in COVID-19. This table comes from immunoSEQ multiplex PCR, and its TCRdb copy is limited to in-frame clones, with some not included. The table records about 230,000 clones, over 70% of them present only once. Sequenced: peripheral blood. The source is a woman older than 75 with acute or convalescent COVID-19. Both conserved end residues are part of each CDR3. A D gene is named only where the DNA matches it firmly. Clone size is given for some rows only: seen once, a few or many times, or a class if the clone is expanded.

-	TRBV25-1	TRBD2	TRBJ2-1	TGTGCCAGCAGTGCAATGGGACTAGCGGGTTACAATGAGCAGTTCTTC	CASSAMGLAGYNEQFF
-	TRBV7-9	-	TRBJ2-1	TGTGCCAGCAGAGGGCCGGGGGATGAGCAGTTCTTC	CASRGPGDEQFF
-	TRBV30	-	TRBJ1-6	TGTGCCTGGAGTGGGGGGCAGGGTCGATCACCCCTCCACTTT	CAWSGGQGRSPLHF
-	TRBV2	-	TRBJ1-6	TGTGCCAGTGCGTCAGGGCGTAATTCACCCCTCCACTTT	CASASGRNSPLHF
many	TRBV6-6	TRBD1	TRBJ1-5	TGTGCCAGCAGTTACACAGGGGGCGAGCATTTT	CASSYTGGEHF
-	TRBV6-5	-	TRBJ1-1	TGTGCCAGCAGCCACCGAGCCACTGAAGCTTTCTTT	CASSHRATEAFF
-	TRBV11-1	-	TRBJ2-1	TGTGCCAGCAGCCCAATGATCGGGTCTGGTGAGCAGTTCTTC	CASSPMIGSGEQFF
-	TRBV7-2	-	TRBJ1-5	TGTGCCAGCAGCTTAAGCAATAGCAATCAGCCCCAGCATTTT	CASSLSNSNQPQHF
few	TRBV21-1	-	TRBJ1-2	TGTGCCAGCAGCAAAGATCACAGGGGGCTCTATGGCTACACCTTC	CASSKDHRGLYGYTF
-	TRBV7-9	TRBD1	TRBJ2-2	TGTGCCAGCAGCTCATCACCAGGGGGCAGCACCGGGGAGCTGTTTTTT	CASSSSPGGSTGELFF
-	TRBV2	-	TRBJ2-5	TGTGCCAGCAGGTTGGGGACTCTGGGCGGAGAGACCCAGTACTTC	CASRLGTLGGETQYF
-	TRBV7-9	-	TRBJ1-3	TGTGCCAGCAGCTGGATTGGAGCAAGAGACTCTGGAAACACCATATATTTT	CASSWIGARDSGNTIYF
-	TRBV19	-	TRBJ1-4	TGTGCCAGTAGTATAGGCAGACAGCCCGCAACTAATGAAAAACTGTTTTTT	CASSIGRQPATNEKLFF
-	TRBV6-5	-	TRBJ2-7	TGTGCCAGCAGCCGGTTGGAGACCTACGAGCAGTACTTC	CASSRLETYEQYF
-	TRBV5-1	TRBD1	TRBJ1-5	TGCGCCAGCAGCTTGGGACAGGGGGCTCAGCCCCAGCATTTT	CASSLGQGAQPQHF
-	TRBV3-1/TRBV3-2	TRBD2	TRBJ2-1	TGTGCCAGCAGCCAATTTGGGACTAGCGGGAACAATGAGCAGTTCTTC	CASSQFGTSGNNEQFF
-	TRBV11-3	TRBD1	TRBJ2-2	TGTGCCAGCAGTAGAACCGGGACAGGGGTGGCCGGGGAGCTGTTTTTT	CASSRTGTGVAGELFF
-	TRBV18	TRBD1	TRBJ1-2	TGTGCCAGCGTAACGGGACAGGGAGGAATAGATGGCTACACCTTC	CASVTGQGGIDGYTF
-	TRBV19	-	TRBJ2-1	TGTGCCAGTACCCCCGGACAGAGTCGGAATGAGCAGTTCTTC	CASTPGQSRNEQFF
-	TRBV11-2	-	TRBJ1-4	TGTGCCAGCAGCTTAGGACAGCGCTCGCGGGGGACTAATGAAAAACTGTTTTTT	CASSLGQRSRGTNEKLFF
-	TRBV5-1	-	TRBJ1-3	TGCGCCAGCAGCGATCCCTTAGACAGCTCTGGAAACACCATATATTTT	CASSDPLDSSGNTIYF
-	TRBV5-1	TRBD1	TRBJ2-2	TGCGCCAGCAGCTACCGGGACAGCAACACCGGGGAGCTGTTTTTT	CASSYRDSNTGELFF
-	TRBV3-1/TRBV3-2	-	TRBJ1-3	TGTGCCAGCAGCCCCGGTACAGGGAGGGGTGGAAACACCATATATTTT	CASSPGTGRGGNTIYF
-	TRBV5-1	TRBD1	TRBJ2-7	TGCGCCAGCAGCTTGAGAGGACAGGGGCCCTACGAGCAGTACTTC	CASSLRGQGPYEQYF
-	TRBV6-5	-	TRBJ2-2	TGTGCCAGCAGATCCGGGACAAACACCGGGGAGCTGTTTTTT	CASRSGTNTGELFF
-	TRBV28	TRBD1	TRBJ1-2	TGTGCCAGCACCATGGGGACAGGGTCTGGCTACACCTTC	CASTMGTGSGYTF
-	TRBV5-1	TRBD2	TRBJ2-3	TGCGCCAGCACCGAGACTAGCGGGACCACAGATACGCAGTATTTT	CASTETSGTTDTQYF
-	TRBV18	-	TRBJ2-6	TGTGCCAGCTCAGACAGAATCTCTGGGGCCAACGTCCTGACTTTC	CASSDRISGANVLTF
-	TRBV6-6	TRBD1	TRBJ2-2	TGTGCCAGCAGTTACCCGACAGGGGGCTCCACCGGGGAGCTGTTTTTT	CASSYPTGGSTGELFF
-	TRBV6-5	TRBD2	TRBJ2-1	TGTGCCAGCACCACTAGCGGGGGGCACAATGAGCAGTTCTTC	CASTTSGGHNEQFF
-	TRBV27	TRBD1	TRBJ1-5	TGTGCCAGCAGTCTGGACAGGGTGGGTCAGCCCCAGCATTTT	CASSLDRVGQPQHF
-	TRBV3-1/TRBV3-2	-	TRBJ2-7	TGTGCCAGCAGCCAAGTTACTAAAGAGCAGTACTTC	CASSQVTKEQYF
-	TRBV6-4	-	TRBJ2-1	TGTGCCAGCAGTGCCGTGGAGGGCCCATGGAATGAGCAGTTCTTC	CASSAVEGPWNEQFF